The clone carrying this TCR beta chain was found many times. These data come from a study of early T cells in non-severe SARS-CoV-2 infection. The TCR library protocol attached unique molecular identifiers to the individual cDNA molecules. A single record per CDR3 protein comes from TCRdb applying MiXCR to the 5' RACE reads. The top ten clones hold about 7.8% of a sample with 42,000 or so distinct CDR3 sequences, around 6.3% of them seen once. Germline V gene data show CDR1 as DFQATT and CDR2 as SNEGSKA (reference sequence). This CDR3 has 13 residues. V lost 3 bases, J lost 1 base, and 9 bases lay in between.

The TCR was taken from an adult who was a healthcare worker with PCR-confirmed SARS-CoV-2 infection or an uninfected control (not recorded which). This rearrangement joins TRBV20-1 to TRBJ1-1; no firm D call. The sample in question was whole blood, obtained at baseline. The CDR3 bases are TGCAGTGCTAGGATACACGGGAACACTGAAGCTTTCTTT. Its translation: CSARIHGNTEAFF.